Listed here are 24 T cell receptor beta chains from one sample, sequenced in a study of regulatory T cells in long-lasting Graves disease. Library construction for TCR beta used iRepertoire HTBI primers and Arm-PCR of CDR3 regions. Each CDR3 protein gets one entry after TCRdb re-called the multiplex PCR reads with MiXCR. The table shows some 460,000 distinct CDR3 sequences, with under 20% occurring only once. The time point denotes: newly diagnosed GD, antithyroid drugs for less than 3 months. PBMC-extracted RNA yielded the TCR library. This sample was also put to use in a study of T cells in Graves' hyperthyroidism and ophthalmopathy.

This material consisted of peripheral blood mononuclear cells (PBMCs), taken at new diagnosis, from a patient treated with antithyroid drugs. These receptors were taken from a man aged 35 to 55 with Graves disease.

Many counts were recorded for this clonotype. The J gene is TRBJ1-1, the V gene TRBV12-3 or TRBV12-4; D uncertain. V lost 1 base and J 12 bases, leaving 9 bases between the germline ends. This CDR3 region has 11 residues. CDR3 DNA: TGTGCCAGCAGTTTAGGAACTAGAACTTTCTTT. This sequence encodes CASSLGTRTFF.

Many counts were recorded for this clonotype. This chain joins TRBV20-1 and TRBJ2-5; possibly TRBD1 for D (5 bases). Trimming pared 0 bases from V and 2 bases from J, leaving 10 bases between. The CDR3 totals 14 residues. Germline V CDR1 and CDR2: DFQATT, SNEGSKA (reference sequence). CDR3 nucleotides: TGCAGTGCTAGAGATTGGCAGGGTCAAGAGACCCAGTACTTC. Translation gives CSARDWQGQETQYF.

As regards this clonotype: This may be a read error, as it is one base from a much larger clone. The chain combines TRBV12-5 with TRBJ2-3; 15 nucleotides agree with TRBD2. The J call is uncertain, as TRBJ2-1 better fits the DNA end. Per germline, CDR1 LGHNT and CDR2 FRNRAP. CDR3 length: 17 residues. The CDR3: CASGFMAGTSGRNGQFF. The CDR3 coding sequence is TGTGCTAGTGGTTTTATGGCCGGGACTAGCGGGAGGAATGGGCAGTTCTTC.

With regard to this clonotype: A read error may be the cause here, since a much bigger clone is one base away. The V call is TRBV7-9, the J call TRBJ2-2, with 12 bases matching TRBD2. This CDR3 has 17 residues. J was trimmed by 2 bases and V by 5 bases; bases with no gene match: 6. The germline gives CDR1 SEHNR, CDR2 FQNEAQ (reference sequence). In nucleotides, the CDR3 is TGTGCCAGCAGCACCGGGACTAGCGGGCTCAACACCGGGGAGCTGTTTTTT. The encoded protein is CASSTGTSGLNTGELFF.

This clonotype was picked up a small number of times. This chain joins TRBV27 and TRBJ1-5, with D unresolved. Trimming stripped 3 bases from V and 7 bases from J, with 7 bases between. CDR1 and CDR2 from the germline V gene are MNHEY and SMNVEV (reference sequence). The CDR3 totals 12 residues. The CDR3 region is CASSFVGQPQHF. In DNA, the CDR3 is TGTGCCAGCAGTTTCGTGGGGCAGCCCCAGCATTTT.

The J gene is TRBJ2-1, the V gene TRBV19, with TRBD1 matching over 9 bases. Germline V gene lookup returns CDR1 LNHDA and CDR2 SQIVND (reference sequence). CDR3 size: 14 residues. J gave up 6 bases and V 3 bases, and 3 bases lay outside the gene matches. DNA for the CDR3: TGTGCCAGTAGTATGGGACAGGGACCCAATGAGCAGTTCTTC. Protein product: CASSMGQGPNEQFF.

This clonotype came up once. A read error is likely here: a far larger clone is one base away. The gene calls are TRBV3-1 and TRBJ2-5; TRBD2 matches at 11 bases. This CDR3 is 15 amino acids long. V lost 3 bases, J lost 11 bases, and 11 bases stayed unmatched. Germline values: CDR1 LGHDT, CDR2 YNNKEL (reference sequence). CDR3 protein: CASSQGGTSGNEQYF. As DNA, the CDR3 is TGTGCCAGCAGCCAGGGCGGGACTAGCGGCAATGAGCAGTACTTC.

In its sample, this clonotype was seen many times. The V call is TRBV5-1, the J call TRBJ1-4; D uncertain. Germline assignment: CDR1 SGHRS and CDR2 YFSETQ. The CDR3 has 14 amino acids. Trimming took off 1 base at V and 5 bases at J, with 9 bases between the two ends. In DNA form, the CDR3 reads TGCGCCAGCAGCTTGAACGGACCCAATGAAAAACTGTTTTTT. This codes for CASSLNGPNEKLFF. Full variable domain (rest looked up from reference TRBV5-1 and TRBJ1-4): KAGVTQTPRYLIKTRGQQVTLSCSPISGHRSVSWYQQTPGQGLQFLFEYFSETQRNKGNFPGRFSGRQFSNSRSEMNVSTLELGDSALYLCASSLNGPNEKLFFGSGTQLSVL.

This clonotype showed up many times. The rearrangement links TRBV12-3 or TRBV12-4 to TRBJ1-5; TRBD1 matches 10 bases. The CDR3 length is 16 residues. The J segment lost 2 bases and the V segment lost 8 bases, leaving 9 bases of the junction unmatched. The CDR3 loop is CASRQGDRGGNQPQHF. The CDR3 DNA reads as TGTGCCAGCCGACAGGGGGACAGGGGTGGCAATCAGCCCCAGCATTTT.

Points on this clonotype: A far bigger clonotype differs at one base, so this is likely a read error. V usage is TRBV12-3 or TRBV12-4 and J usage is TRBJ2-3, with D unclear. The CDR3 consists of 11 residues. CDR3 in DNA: TGTACCAGCAGCCCCCTAGATACGCAGTATTTT. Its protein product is CTSSPLDTQYF.

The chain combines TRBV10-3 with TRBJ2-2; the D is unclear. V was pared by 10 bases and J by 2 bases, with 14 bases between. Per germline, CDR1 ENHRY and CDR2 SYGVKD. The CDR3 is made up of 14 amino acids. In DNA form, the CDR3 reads TGTGCCACTCTAAGGCAGACTAACACCGGGGAGCTGTTTTTT. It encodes CATLRQTNTGELFF.

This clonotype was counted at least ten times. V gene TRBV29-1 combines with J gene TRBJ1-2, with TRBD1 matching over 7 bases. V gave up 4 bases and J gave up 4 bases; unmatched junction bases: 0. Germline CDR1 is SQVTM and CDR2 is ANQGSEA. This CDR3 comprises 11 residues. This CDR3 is CSVGQGYGYTF. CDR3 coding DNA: TGCAGCGTTGGACAGGGCTATGGCTACACCTTC.

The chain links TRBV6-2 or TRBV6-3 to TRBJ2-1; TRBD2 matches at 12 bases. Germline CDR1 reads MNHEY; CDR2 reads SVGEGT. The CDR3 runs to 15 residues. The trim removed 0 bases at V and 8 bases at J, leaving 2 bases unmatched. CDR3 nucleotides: TGTGCCAGCAGTTACTCGGGGACTAGCGGGTATGAGCAGTTCTTC. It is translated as CASSYSGTSGYEQFF.

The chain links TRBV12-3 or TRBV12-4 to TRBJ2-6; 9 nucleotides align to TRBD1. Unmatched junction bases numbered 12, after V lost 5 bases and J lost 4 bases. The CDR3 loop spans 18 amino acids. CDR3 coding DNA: TGTGCCAGCAGTCCACGGCTACAGGGGGCTGCGGGGGCCAACGTCCTGACTTTC. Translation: CASSPRLQGAAGANVLTF.

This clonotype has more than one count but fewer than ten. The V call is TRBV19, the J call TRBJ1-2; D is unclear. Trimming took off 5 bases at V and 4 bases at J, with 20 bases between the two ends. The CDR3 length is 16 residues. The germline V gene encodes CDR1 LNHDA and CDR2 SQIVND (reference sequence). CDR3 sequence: CASSPTRLGRGYGYTF. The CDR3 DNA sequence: TGTGCCAGTAGTCCGACCCGGCTGGGCAGAGGCTATGGCTACACCTTC.

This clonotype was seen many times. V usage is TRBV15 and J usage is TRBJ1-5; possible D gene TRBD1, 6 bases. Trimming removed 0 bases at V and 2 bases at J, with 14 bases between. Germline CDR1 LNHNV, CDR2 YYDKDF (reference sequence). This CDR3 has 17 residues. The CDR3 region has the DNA TGTGCCACCAGCAGAGATGGAGCGGCAGGGGGCAATCAGCCCCAGCATTTT. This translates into CATSRDGAAGGNQPQHF.

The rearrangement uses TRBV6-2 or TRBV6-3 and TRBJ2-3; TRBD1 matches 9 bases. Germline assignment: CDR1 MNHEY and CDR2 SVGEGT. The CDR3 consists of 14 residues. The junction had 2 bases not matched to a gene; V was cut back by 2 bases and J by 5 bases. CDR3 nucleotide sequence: TGTGCCAGCAGTTACCGGGACAGGGAAGATACGCAGTATTTT. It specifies CASSYRDREDTQYF.

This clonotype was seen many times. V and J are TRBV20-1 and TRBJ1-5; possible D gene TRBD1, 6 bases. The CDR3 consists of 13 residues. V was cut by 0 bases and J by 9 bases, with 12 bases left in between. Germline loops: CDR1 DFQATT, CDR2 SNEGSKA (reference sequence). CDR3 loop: CSARDQGPMPQHF. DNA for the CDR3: TGCAGTGCTAGAGATCAGGGGCCGATGCCCCAGCATTTT.

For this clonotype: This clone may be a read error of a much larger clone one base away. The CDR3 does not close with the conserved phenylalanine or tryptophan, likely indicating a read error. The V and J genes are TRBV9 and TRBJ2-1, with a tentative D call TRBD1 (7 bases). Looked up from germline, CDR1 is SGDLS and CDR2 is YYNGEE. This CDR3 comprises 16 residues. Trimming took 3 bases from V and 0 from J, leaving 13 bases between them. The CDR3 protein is CASSAPGGTSYNEQFV. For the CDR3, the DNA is TGTGCCAGCAGCGCCCCAGGGGGGACCTCCTACAATGAGCAGTTCGTC.

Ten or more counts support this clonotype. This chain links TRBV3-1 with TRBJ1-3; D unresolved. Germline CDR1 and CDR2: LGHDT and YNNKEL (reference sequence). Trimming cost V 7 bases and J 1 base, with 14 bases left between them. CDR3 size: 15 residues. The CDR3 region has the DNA TGTGCCAGCACCCGCAGGACGGTATCTGGAAACACCATATATTTT. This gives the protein CASTRRTVSGNTIYF.

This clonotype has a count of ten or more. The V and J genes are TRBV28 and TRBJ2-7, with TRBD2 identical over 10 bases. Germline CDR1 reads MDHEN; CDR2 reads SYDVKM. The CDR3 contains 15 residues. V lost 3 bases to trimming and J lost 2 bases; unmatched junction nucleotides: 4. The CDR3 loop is CASSFSGRMAYEQYF. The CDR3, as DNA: TGTGCCAGCAGTTTTAGCGGGAGGATGGCCTACGAGCAGTACTTC.

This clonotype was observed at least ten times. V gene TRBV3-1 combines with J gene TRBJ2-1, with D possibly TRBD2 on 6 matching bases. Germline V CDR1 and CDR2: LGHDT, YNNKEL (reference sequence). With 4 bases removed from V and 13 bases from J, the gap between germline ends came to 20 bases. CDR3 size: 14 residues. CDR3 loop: CASSPTLGTRSQFF. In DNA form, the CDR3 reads TGTGCCAGCAGCCCCACCTTGGGGACTCGCTCTCAGTTCTTC.

CDR3 amino acids: CSVENADTQYF. Here the CDR3 DNA reads TGCAGCGTTGAGAACGCAGATACGCAGTATTTT. The rearrangement links TRBV29-1 to TRBJ2-3; D ambiguous. Germline V gene lookup returns CDR1 SQVTM and CDR2 ANQGSEA. This CDR3 has 11 residues. V shed 3 bases and J shed 4 bases, with 5 bases lying between them.

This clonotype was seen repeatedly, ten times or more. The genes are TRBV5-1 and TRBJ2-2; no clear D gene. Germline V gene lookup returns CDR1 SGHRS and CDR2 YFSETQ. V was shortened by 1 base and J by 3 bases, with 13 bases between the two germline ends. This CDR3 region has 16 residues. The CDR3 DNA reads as TGCGCCAGCAGCTTGAAGGCTAGGAGAGACACCGGGGAGCTGTTTTTT. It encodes CASSLKARRDTGELFF.